This TCR beta chain was observed in a study of T cells after yellow fever vaccination. This clonotype has more than one count but fewer than ten. Antigen: not known. With 0 bases removed from V and 0 bases from J, the gap between germline ends came to 8 bases. CDR3 length: 15 amino acids. Germline values: CDR1 LGHNA, CDR2 YNFKEQ. Findings of the study overall: From the bulk population, abundant clonotypes could contaminate and appear within FACS-sorted repertoires.

TCRdb reprocessed the 5' RACE reads via MiXCR and lists one record per CDR3 protein. The sample shows more than 300,000 distinct CDR3 sequences, approximately 4.5% of them seen only once. The clonotype originates from a man aged 18 to 29 who received the YFV17D yellow fever vaccine. The sample here was PBMCs, taken 15 days after the yellow fever booster vaccination. The V and J genes are TRBV4-2 and TRBJ1-1, with D hard to call. In DNA form, the CDR3 reads TGTGCCAGCAGCCAAGATCCCACTCTGAACACTGAAGCTTTCTTT. Amino acid sequence: CASSQDPTLNTEAFF.